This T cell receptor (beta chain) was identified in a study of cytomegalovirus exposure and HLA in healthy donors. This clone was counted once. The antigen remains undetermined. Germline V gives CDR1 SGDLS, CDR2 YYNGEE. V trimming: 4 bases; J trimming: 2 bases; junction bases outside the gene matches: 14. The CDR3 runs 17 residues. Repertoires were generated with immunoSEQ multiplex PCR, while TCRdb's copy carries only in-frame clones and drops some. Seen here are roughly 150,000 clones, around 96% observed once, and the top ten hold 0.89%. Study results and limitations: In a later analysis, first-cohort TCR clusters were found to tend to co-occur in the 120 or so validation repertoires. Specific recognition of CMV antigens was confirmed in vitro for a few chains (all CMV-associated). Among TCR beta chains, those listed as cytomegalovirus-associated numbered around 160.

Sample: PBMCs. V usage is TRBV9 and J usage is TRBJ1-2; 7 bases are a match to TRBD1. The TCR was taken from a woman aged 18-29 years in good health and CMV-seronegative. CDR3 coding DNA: TGTGCCAGCAGCCCCCGACAGGGCCTAGCCTTAAACTATGGCTACACCTTC. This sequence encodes CASSPRQGLALNYGYTF.